Each of the 16 T cell receptor beta chains below was sequenced from the same sample in a study of blood T cells in healthy people across ages (dated by TCRdb to the mid-2010s). Libraries came from 5' RACE. The sample was run on an Illumina HiSeq 2500. A second PCR of about 7 to 12 cycles was run with a J-beta primer mix and a sample-barcoded 5' primer. The public reads were run again by TCRdb, first through fastp at Q25 and then through MiXCR, and only productive beta chains were kept. Each record represents a unique CDR3 protein, reported with the most common genes and DNA among its rows. For this sample the table gives about 1,500,000 distinct CDR3 sequences, of which 28% were detected only once. The ten largest clones represent 6.5% to 8.5% of the sample. Material: blood. The receptors originated from a woman younger than 45 in good health.

The chain is built from TRBV5-1 and TRBJ2-4; tentatively, D is TRBD1 (5 bases). The better agreement between TRBJ2-7 and the DNA end casts doubt on the J call. This CDR3 has 14 residues. Germline CDR1 and CDR2: SGHRS and YFSETQ. The CDR3 nucleotides are TGCGCCAGCAGCTATGACGAAGCTAGGGGCGAGCAGTACTTC. Amino acids: CASSYDEARGEQYF.

CDR3 amino acids: CASSSTGRGRAYEQYF. CDR3 nucleotide sequence: TGCGCCAGCAGCTCGACAGGGAGAGGGCGGGCCTACGAGCAGTACTTC. The rearrangement joins TRBV5-1 to TRBJ2-7, with 7 bases fitting TRBD1. After removal of 3 bases from V and 2 bases from J, the junction contained 11 bases not matched to a gene. Germline V lookup: CDR1 SGHRS, CDR2 YFSETQ. The CDR3 length is 16 residues.

This clonotype was recorded a few times. The chain carries TRBV20-1 and TRBJ2-5; TRBD2 matches at 10 bases. V was clipped by 7 bases and J by 7 bases; unmatched bases: 9. Germline CDR1 and CDR2: DFQATT and SNEGSKA (reference sequence). The CDR3 is 13 amino acids. The CDR3 DNA reads TGCAGTGTCACTAGCGGGACTCCGGGGACCCAGTACTTC. Its protein product is CSVTSGTPGTQYF.

The J gene is TRBJ2-3, the V gene TRBV12-3 or TRBV12-4; 7 nucleotides match TRBD2. V trimming: 6 bases; J trimming: 3 bases; junction bases outside the gene matches: 9. This CDR3 is built from 15 residues. CDR3 sequence (DNA): TGTGCCAGCAGGTCTAAGAGAGCGGGAACAGATACGCAGTATTTT. It translates to CASRSKRAGTDTQYF.

This clonotype was counted only a few times. The chain couples TRBV2 to TRBJ2-1; D may be TRBD2 (5 bases). Germline V gene lookup returns CDR1 SNHLY and CDR2 FYNNEI. CDR3 length: 13 residues. V gave up 7 bases and J gave up 9 bases, with 16 bases separating them. The DNA for the CDR3 is TGTGCCAGCAATCCTAGGCGGGTAGGTGAGCAGTTCTTC. It specifies CASNPRRVGEQFF.

V and J are TRBV10-3 and TRBJ1-2; D gene unclear. Germline V gene lookup returns CDR1 ENHRY and CDR2 SYGVKD. V dropped 7 bases and J dropped 3 bases, with 12 bases sitting between them. This CDR3 has 13 amino acids. Here the CDR3 DNA reads TGTGCCATCAAAGCCGCTGTGGACTATGGCTACACCTTC. It is translated as CAIKAAVDYGYTF.

The CDR3 here is CSASWNEQFF. CDR3 in DNA: TGCAGTGCTAGCTGGAATGAGCAGTTCTTC. This sequence joins TRBV20-1 and TRBJ2-1; no clear D gene. This CDR3 region has 10 residues. V lost 3 bases and J lost 7, with 4 bases in between. Germline CDR1 and CDR2: DFQATT and SNEGSKA (reference sequence).

This chain joins TRBV7-9 and TRBJ1-1, with D maybe TRBD1 (5 bases). V dropped 1 base and J dropped 1 base, with 16 bases sitting between them. CDR1 SEHNR and CDR2 FQNEAQ come from the germline V gene (reference sequence). The CDR3 is 17 amino acids. CDR3 nucleotides: TGTGCCAGCAGCTTAGAAGTCGGGACCCTCTCGAACACTGAAGCTTTCTTT. This gives the protein CASSLEVGTLSNTEAFF.

This chain connects TRBV25-1 to TRBJ2-7, with D perhaps TRBD1 (6 bases). Trimming took 3 bases from V and 5 from J, leaving 17 bases between them. Germline V gene data show CDR1 as MGHDK and CDR2 as SYGVNS. CDR3 length: 15 residues. The CDR3 bases are TGTGCCAGCAGTGAGGCCCGAGGGGGTTTCAACGAGCAGTACTTC. Its protein product is CASSEARGGFNEQYF.

This clonotype was detected ten times or more. The rearrangement links TRBV5-5 to TRBJ2-3; 9 positions agree with TRBD2. The CDR3 has 16 residues. Germline CDR1 SGHKS, CDR2 YYEKEE (reference sequence). With V trimmed by 4 bases and J by 0 bases, 6 bases remained unmatched. The CDR3 nucleotides are TGTGCCAGCAGCGCGACTAGCGGCACTAGCACAGATACGCAGTATTTT. It translates to CASSATSGTSTDTQYF.

This clonotype was detected once. V usage is TRBV30 and J usage is TRBJ1-4; 11 bases align to TRBD1. The CDR3 spans 14 residues. Per germline, CDR1 GTSNPN and CDR2 SVGIG (reference sequence). The V gene end was trimmed by 1 base and the J gene end by 7 bases; junction bases not matched to a gene: 2. The CDR3 DNA reads as TGTGCCTGGAGTGCAGGGACAGGGGGTGAAAAACTGTTTTTT. Translated, it gives CAWSAGTGGEKLFF.

J is TRBJ1-4 and V is TRBV18, with D perhaps TRBD1 (5 bases). The CDR3 extends over 13 amino acids. The germline gives CDR1 KGHSH, CDR2 LQKENI. Trimming removed 7 bases at V and 2 bases at J, with 8 bases between. The CDR3 sequence is CASCRGTNEKLFF. In DNA form, the CDR3 reads TGTGCCAGCTGCCGGGGGACTAATGAAAAACTGTTTTTT.

The chain is built from TRBV29-1 and TRBJ2-1, with 7 positions matching TRBD2. The ends lost 6 bases at V and 4 bases at J; junction bases unmatched: 12. Per the germline V gene, CDR1 is SQVTM and CDR2 is ANQGSEA. The CDR3 runs 15 residues. In DNA, the CDR3 is TGCAGCGTGGACACCCCTAGCGGTATGTACAATGAGCAGTTCTTC. Translated: CSVDTPSGMYNEQFF.

This clonotype was counted between two and nine times. A read error is possible here, since a much larger clone lies one base away. V is TRBV20-1 and J is TRBJ1-5; 8 bases map to TRBD1. This CDR3 is 13 amino acids long. Trimming removed 3 bases from V and 5 bases from J; junction bases left unmatched: 3. The germline V gene encodes CDR1 DFQATT and CDR2 SNEGSKA (reference sequence). For the CDR3, the DNA is TGCAGTGCTAGGGGACAGGCCGATCAGCCCCAGCATTTT. Its protein is CSARGQADQPQHF.

This chain uses TRBV11-2 with TRBJ2-3, with 13 bases that match TRBD2. Per the germline V gene, CDR1 is SGHAT and CDR2 is FQNNGV. V shed 4 bases, J shed 4 bases, and the junction held 5 bases outside the gene matches. This CDR3 has 16 residues. In DNA, the CDR3 is TGTGCCAGCAGCTCTACTAGCGGGGGGGCGGCAGATACGCAGTATTTT. Translating gives CASSSTSGGAADTQYF.

The chain joins TRBV5-1 to TRBJ2-1, with 9 positions matching TRBD2. Germline V CDR1 and CDR2: SGHRS, YFSETQ. Unmatched junction bases numbered 16, after V lost 3 bases and J lost 9 bases. The length of the CDR3 is 17 residues. CDR3: CASSSSPSAGGPGEQFF. CDR3 DNA: TGCGCCAGCAGCTCGAGTCCTTCGGCGGGAGGGCCGGGTGAGCAGTTCTTC.